This TCR beta chain was found in a study of OX40 agonist ivuxolimab in advanced cancers. The wider study: Patients were over 65% male with ages roughly 23 to 85, mean around 58. Three patients, one with hepatocellular carcinoma and two with cutaneous melanoma, achieved partial responses.

Some clones are missing from TCRdb's copy, which holds only in-frame ones; the method was immunoSEQ multiplex PCR. The profile covers around 75,000 clones, with about nine tenths appearing a single time and about 2.3% taken by the ten largest. V was clipped by 5 bases and J by 8 bases, with 24 bases between them. This CDR3 contains 15 residues. CDR1 and CDR2 (germline): GTSNPN, SVGIG (reference sequence). The chain combines TRBV30 with TRBJ1-2; tentatively, D is TRBD1 (6 bases). The sequences come from CD4+ or CD8+ T cells sorted from blood, collected in a trial of the OX40 agonist ivuxolimab. The receptor's source is an adult with an advanced solid tumor such as melanoma, head and neck, liver or kidney cancer. The CDR3 loop reads CAWEGGGVKKGGYTF. CDR3 DNA: TGTGCCTGGGAAGGGGGAGGGGTAAAGAAAGGAGGCTACACCTTC.